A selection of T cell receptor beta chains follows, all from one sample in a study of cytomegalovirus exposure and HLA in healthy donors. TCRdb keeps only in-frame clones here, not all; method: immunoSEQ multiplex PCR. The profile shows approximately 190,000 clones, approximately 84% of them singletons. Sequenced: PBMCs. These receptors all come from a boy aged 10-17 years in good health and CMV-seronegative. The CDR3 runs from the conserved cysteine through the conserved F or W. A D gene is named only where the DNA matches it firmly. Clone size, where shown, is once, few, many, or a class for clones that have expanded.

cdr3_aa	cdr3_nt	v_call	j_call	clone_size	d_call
CASSPNAAGRGDEQFF	TGTGCCAGCAGCCCCAATGCGGCGGGTCGCGGGGATGAGCAGTTCTTC	TRBV7-3	TRBJ2-1	.	.
CAWSIQTGEYEQYF	TGTGCCTGGAGTATTCAGACAGGGGAGTACGAGCAGTACTTC	TRBV30	TRBJ2-7	few	TRBD1
CASSQTGFTEQYF	TGTGCCAGCAGCCAGACAGGGTTTACCGAGCAGTACTTC	TRBV14	TRBJ2-7	.	TRBD1
CASSFVALRGTEAFF	TGTGCCAGCAGCTTCGTGGCCCTCAGGGGCACTGAAGCTTTCTTT	TRBV5-6	TRBJ1-1	.	.
CASTLLDGYTGELFF	TGCGCCAGCACCCTTCTAGACGGATACACCGGGGAGCTGTTTTTT	TRBV5-1	TRBJ2-2	.	.
CASKDYGEWEQYF	TGTGCCAGCAAGGACTACGGGGAGTGGGAGCAGTACTTC	TRBV6-1	TRBJ2-7	few	.
CASSEAASSYNSPLHF	TGTGCCAGCAGTGAAGCAGCGAGCTCCTATAATTCACCCCTCCACTTT	TRBV6-1	TRBJ1-6	.	.
CASREVDTEAFF	TGTGCCAGCAGGGAGGTCGACACTGAAGCTTTCTTT	TRBV28	TRBJ1-1	.	.
CASKGLSGEYGYTF	TGTGCCAGCAAGGGTCTATCGGGAGAATATGGCTACACCTTC	TRBV6-1	TRBJ1-2	.	.
CASSFRETQYF	TGTGCCAGCAGCTTTCGGGAGACCCAGTACTTC	TRBV5-6	TRBJ2-5	.	.
CASSLSAGGYEQYF	TGTGCCAGCAGTTTATCGGCAGGGGGGTACGAGCAGTACTTC	TRBV28	TRBJ2-7	.	.
CASRQGYDEQYF	TGTGCCAGCCGACAGGGTTACGACGAGCAGTACTTC	TRBV7-9	TRBJ2-7	.	TRBD1
CASSQGRQGARAEAFF	TGTGCCAGCAGCCAAGGTCGACAGGGGGCTAGGGCTGAAGCTTTCTTT	TRBV14	TRBJ1-1	.	TRBD1
CASSLDGAYEQYF	TGCGCCAGCAGCTTGGACGGTGCTTACGAGCAGTACTTC	TRBV5-1	TRBJ2-7	.	.
CASSSLGGPYNEQFF	TGTGCCAGCAGCTCCCTCGGGGGACCCTACAATGAGCAGTTCTTC	TRBV5-6	TRBJ2-1	.	.
CASSQGEGETQYF	TGCGCCAGCAGCCAAGGGGAGGGGGAGACCCAGTACTTC	TRBV4-3	TRBJ2-5	.	TRBD2
CASSLGQGAIYGYTF	TGCGCCAGCAGCTTAGGACAGGGGGCCATCTATGGCTACACCTTC	TRBV5-1	TRBJ1-2	.	TRBD1
CASSLTGGFNTEAFF	TGTGCCAGCAGTTTAACAGGGGGCTTTAACACTGAAGCTTTCTTT	TRBV27	TRBJ1-1	.	TRBD1
CASSLIAGGEQFF	TGTGCTAGCAGCTTAATAGCGGGCGGTGAGCAGTTCTTC	TRBV7-7	TRBJ2-1	.	TRBD2